Below are 29 T cell receptor beta chains sequenced from a single sample in a study of Ad26.COV2.S vaccination and SARS-CoV-2 variants (dated by TCRdb to the early 2020s). The library was prepared using the immunoSEQ multiplex PCR assay. In its TCRdb copy, this immuneACCESS table keeps in-frame sequences only and misses some clones. Where compared with another copy, unresolved V genes explain less than half of these, and the others have no known cause. In all, the sample holds a few hundred thousand clones, and 92% of those were seen once. The ten most abundant clones make up more than 1.5% of the sample. What the treatment or condition label conveys for this sample: about 20 received Ad26.COV2.S at low or high dose, single or two shots; about 5 received placebo; per-sample allocation not given. Repertoires of vaccine and placebo recipients were sequenced from samples collected on day 63 after the first injection.

Material: peripheral blood, obtained in a trial of Ad26.COV2.S vaccine versus placebo. The receptors stem from a person aged 18 to 59 who received the Ad26.COV2.S COVID-19 vaccine or a placebo.

The chain uses TRBV6-2 or TRBV6-3 and TRBJ1-2, with 7 bases fitting TRBD1. CDR3 length equals 14 residues. Germline trimming cut 6 bases from V and 6 bases from J; bases unmatched to any gene: 10. The germline CDR1 and CDR2 sequences are MNHEY and SVGEGT. DNA for the CDR3: TGTGCCAGCAGCCATATCGACAGGGCTGATGGCTACACCTTC. Its protein product is CASSHIDRADGYTF.

The chain joins TRBV5-3 to TRBJ1-1; D gene unclear. TRBV5-3 is an ORF, with its function uncertain. The CDR3 has 15 amino acids. V shed 6 bases and J shed 6 bases, with 21 bases lying between them. CDR3 coding DNA: TGTGCCAGAACCCCTAGCGTCCCAGTCGGGCCTGAAGCTTTCTTT. Amino acids: CARTPSVPVGPEAFF.

The chain carries TRBV6-1 and TRBJ2-1; 9 nucleotides match TRBD1. J lost 9 bases, V lost 7 bases, and 10 bases had no gene match. Germline assignment: CDR1 MNHNS and CDR2 SASEGT. The CDR3 consists of 14 residues. In DNA form, the CDR3 reads TGTGCCAGCACCCCGACAGGGGGAGAGGGTGAGCAGTTCTTC. Translated: CASTPTGGEGEQFF.

The gene calls are TRBV27 and TRBJ1-1; 7 nucleotides align to TRBD1. This CDR3 spans 15 amino acids. The V gene end was trimmed by 3 bases and the J gene end by 0 bases; junction bases not matched to a gene: 4. CDR1 is MNHEY, CDR2 SMNVEV, per germline (reference sequence). CDR3 sequence (DNA): TGTGCCAGCAGTTTGTATGGACAGGTGAACACTGAAGCTTTCTTT. It encodes CASSLYGQVNTEAFF.

The chain is built from TRBV7-9 and TRBJ1-2; 8 positions agree with TRBD1. The germline gives CDR1 SEHNR, CDR2 FQNEAQ (reference sequence). CDR3 length: 13 amino acids. V was clipped by 5 bases and J by 6 bases; unmatched bases: 5. CDR3 nucleotide sequence: TGTGCCAGCAGCCAGGACAGGGTAAATGGCTACACCTTC. Residues: CASSQDRVNGYTF. Supplemented by reference TRBV7-9 and TRBJ1-2, the full variable domain reads DTGVSQNPRHKITKRGQNVTFRCDPISEHNRLYWYRQTLGQGPEFLTYFQNEAQLEKSRLLSDRFSAERPKGSFSTLEIQRTEQGDSAMYLCASSQDRVNGYTFGSGTRLTVV.

The rearrangement joins TRBV7-2 to TRBJ2-7; a weak D match, TRBD2 (6 bases). CDR3 length: 17 amino acids. CDR1 SGHTA and CDR2 FQGNSA come from the germline V gene. The V end was cut by 3 bases, the J end by 6 bases, with 24 bases between. CDR3 amino acids: CASSLGAGSLRFSEQYF. CDR3 nucleotides: TGTGCCAGCAGCTTGGGAGCGGGCTCCTTAAGGTTCAGCGAGCAGTACTTC. The complete variable domain, with remaining parts taken from reference TRBV7-2 and TRBJ2-7, reads GAGVSQSPSNKVTEKGKDVELRCDPISGHTALYWYRQSLGQGLEFLIYFQGNSAPDKSGLPSDRFSAERTGGSVSTLTIQRTQQEDSAVYLCASSLGAGSLRFSEQYFGPGTRLTVT.

The V call is TRBV12-3 or TRBV12-4, the J call TRBJ1-1; maybe TRBD1 (6 bases). The CDR3 is made up of 13 amino acids. With 7 bases removed from V and 4 bases from J, the gap between germline ends came to 13 bases. The CDR3 loop is CASTLTGFTEAFF. CDR3 coding DNA: TGTGCCAGCACCCTAACAGGGTTCACTGAAGCTTTCTTT.

V usage is TRBV28 and J usage is TRBJ2-4; D is perhaps TRBD1 (5 bases). The CDR3 contains 13 residues. Trimming shortened V by 1 base and J by 16 bases, and 17 bases separated the two germline ends. Germline V gives CDR1 MDHEN, CDR2 SYDVKM. DNA for the CDR3: TGTGCCAGCAGTTTATTTTCGCGGCAGGGCATATACTTC. Protein product: CASSLFSRQGIYF.

The genes are TRBV6-5 and TRBJ1-1; D is perhaps TRBD1 (6 bases). The germline V and J ends were trimmed by 4 bases and 0 bases, with 15 bases remaining between them. CDR3 length: 16 amino acids. Germline V gives CDR1 MNHEY, CDR2 SVGAGI. DNA for the CDR3: TGTGCCAGCAGTTTTTCCCCGGGGGCTTTGAACACTGAAGCTTTCTTT. Protein: CASSFSPGALNTEAFF.

The chain uses TRBV11-3 and TRBJ2-2, with D maybe TRBD2 (5 bases). The germline V gene encodes CDR1 SGHNT and CDR2 YENEEA. This CDR3 has 13 amino acids. V gave up 4 bases and J gave up 5 bases, with 8 bases separating them. The CDR3 sequence is CASSSEGTGELFF. CDR3 coding DNA: TGTGCCAGCAGCTCCGAGGGTACCGGGGAGCTGTTTTTT.

The chain combines TRBV20-1 with TRBJ2-7; no reliable D call. The ends were cut back, 3 bases at V and 7 bases at J, with 10 bases in the middle. Germline assignment: CDR1 DFQATT and CDR2 SNEGSKA (reference sequence). This CDR3 contains 11 residues. For the CDR3, the DNA is TGCAGTGCTAGCCAGCCAAGAGAGCAGTACTTC. Amino acid sequence: CSASQPREQYF.

The J gene is TRBJ2-7, the V gene TRBV5-5; 11 positions match TRBD1. CDR1 and CDR2 (germline): SGHKS, YYEKEE (reference sequence). V lost 4 bases to trimming and J lost 5 bases; unmatched junction nucleotides: 2. The CDR3 totals 13 residues. The CDR3 DNA follows: TGTGCCAGCAGCGGACAGGGGGCCCACGAGCAGTACTTC. Its translation: CASSGQGAHEQYF.

This CDR3 is CASSPNTLASHEQYF. CDR3 DNA sequence: TGTGCCAGCAGCCCCAATACCCTAGCGAGCCACGAGCAGTACTTC. The J gene is TRBJ2-7, the V gene TRBV3-1 (or the pseudogene TRBV3-2); perhaps TRBD2 as D (6 bases). The V end lost 4 bases, the J end lost 5 bases, and 18 bases lay between the germline ends. Germline-derived CDR1 and CDR2 are LGHDT and YNNKEL (reference sequence). The CDR3 spans 15 residues.

V and J are TRBV19 and TRBJ2-2; TRBD1 matches at 10 bases. V was pared by 10 bases and J by 4 bases, with 6 bases of the junction left unmatched. In germline, CDR1 is LNHDA, CDR2 SQIVND (reference sequence). This CDR3 comprises 14 residues. CDR3 sequence (DNA): TGTGCCACCACGGGACAGGGGCGCACCGGGGAGCTGTTTTTT. The encoded protein is CATTGQGRTGELFF.

Points on this clone: The sample holds other DNA sequences that translate to the same CDR3. V is TRBV18 and J is TRBJ2-5; D remains unclear. V gave up 6 bases and J gave up 5 bases, with 13 bases separating them. This CDR3 is built from 13 residues. Germline CDR1 reads KGHSH; CDR2 reads LQKENI. Here the CDR3 reads CASSPGLGETQYF. CDR3 nucleotides: TGTGCCAGCTCCCCGGGTTTGGGGGAGACCCAGTACTTC.

This clone turned up a few times. The chain uses TRBV5-4 and TRBJ2-3; D gene unclear. This CDR3 contains 16 residues. Germline-derived CDR1 and CDR2 are SGHNT and YYREEE (reference sequence). The V and J ends lost 4 bases and 0 bases respectively, with 15 bases between them. In nucleotides, the CDR3 is TGTGCCAGCAGCCCGGAACCTGAAGGAAGCACAGATACGCAGTATTTT. It encodes CASSPEPEGSTDTQYF.

The gene calls are TRBV9 and TRBJ1-5; D is possibly TRBD1 (6 bases). Trimming cost V 3 bases and J 5 bases, with 12 bases left between them. This CDR3 is built from 14 residues. Germline values: CDR1 SGDLS, CDR2 YYNGEE. CDR3 in amino acids: CASSGQGWDQPQHF. DNA for the CDR3: TGTGCCAGCAGCGGGCAGGGGTGGGATCAGCCCCAGCATTTT.

The rearrangement joins TRBV7-9 to TRBJ2-7, with 7 bases fitting TRBD1. The CDR3 has 16 residues. Trimming cost V 5 bases and J 5 bases; bases outside gene matches: 15. The V gene's germline CDR1 is SEHNR and CDR2 FQNEAQ (reference sequence). For the CDR3, the DNA is TGTGCCAGCAGCCCGGAAGACAGGGACCTATTCCACGAGCAGTACTTC. This sequence encodes CASSPEDRDLFHEQYF.

J is TRBJ2-3 and V is TRBV9, with 15 positions matching TRBD2. The V gene end was trimmed by 0 bases and the J gene end by 8 bases; junction bases not matched to a gene: 10. Germline V lookup: CDR1 SGDLS, CDR2 YYNGEE. This CDR3 region has 18 residues. CDR3: CASSVDIRTSGGARTQYF. In DNA, the CDR3 is TGTGCCAGCAGCGTAGATATCCGGACTAGCGGGGGGGCCCGTACGCAGTATTTT.

The rearrangement joins TRBV25-1 to TRBJ2-5, with D perhaps matching TRBD1 or TRBD2 (5 bases each). Germline CDR1 is MGHDK and CDR2 is SYGVNS. The ends were cut back, 3 bases at V and 4 bases at J, with 12 bases in the middle. This CDR3 comprises 14 residues. This CDR3 reads CASSDKGSRETQYF. In DNA form, the CDR3 reads TGTGCCAGCAGTGACAAGGGGAGCAGAGAGACCCAGTACTTC.

The chain is built from TRBV30 and TRBJ1-2, with D tentatively TRBD1 (5 bases). V was clipped by 2 bases and J by 5 bases, with 15 bases between them. CDR3 length: 14 residues. Germline-derived CDR1 and CDR2 are GTSNPN and SVGIG (reference sequence). The CDR3 nucleotides read TGTGCCTGGAGTTACCAAGGGGTTGGATATGGCTACACCTTC. It translates to CAWSYQGVGYGYTF.

This clone was seen once. This rearrangement joins TRBV27 to TRBJ2-7; D assignment may be TRBD1 or TRBD2 (5 bases each). V lost 2 bases, J lost 5 bases, and 13 bases lay in between. Germline V gene sequence: CDR1 MNHEY, CDR2 SMNVEV (reference sequence). This CDR3 spans 14 amino acids. The CDR3 region has the DNA TGTGCCAGCAGTTTAACCGGGGCCACCAACGAGCAGTACTTC. Protein: CASSLTGATNEQYF.

The chain recombines TRBV19 with TRBJ2-4; 8 bases match TRBD1. Germline CDR1 and CDR2: LNHDA and SQIVND (reference sequence). CDR3 length: 15 amino acids. Trimming removed 8 bases from V and 1 base from J; junction bases left unmatched: 7. As DNA, the CDR3 is TGTGCCAGTGCCCAGGGGGCATTTGCCAAAAACATTCAGTACTTC. This encodes CASAQGAFAKNIQYF.

About this clone: This same CDR3 is encoded by further DNA sequences in the sample. V is TRBV7-8 and J is TRBJ1-2; maybe TRBD1 (5 bases). Germline assignment: CDR1 SGHVS and CDR2 FQNEAQ. With 0 bases removed from V and 6 bases from J, the gap between germline ends came to 23 bases. The CDR3 runs 18 residues. The CDR3 region has the DNA TGTGCCAGCAGCTTAGCGGCCTACCGGGACCTCCAGGGTAATGGCTACACCTTC. The encoded protein is CASSLAAYRDLQGNGYTF.

The chain couples TRBV5-5 to TRBJ1-5, with a possible D match to TRBD1 (5 bases). CDR1 SGHKS and CDR2 YYEKEE come from the germline V gene (reference sequence). Trimming took 0 bases from V and 8 from J, leaving 18 bases between them. This CDR3 has 16 amino acids. This CDR3 is CASSLGYGTVIEPQHF. CDR3 bases: TGTGCCAGCAGCTTGGGATACGGGACGGTAATAGAGCCCCAGCATTTT.

The chain combines TRBV6-2 or TRBV6-3 with TRBJ2-3; no reliable D call. V was clipped by 0 bases and J by 0 bases, with 10 bases between them. Germline V gene sequence: CDR1 MNHEY, CDR2 SVGEGT. The CDR3 has 16 amino acids. The CDR3 sequence: CASSYSIGSSTDTQYF. The CDR3 bases are TGTGCCAGCAGTTACTCGATTGGGTCTAGCACAGATACGCAGTATTTT.

The chain combines TRBV9 with TRBJ1-4; no firm D call. The CDR3 totals 14 residues. CDR1 SGDLS and CDR2 YYNGEE come from the germline V gene. V was cut by 0 bases and J by 5 bases, with 8 bases left in between. The CDR3 coding sequence is TGTGCCAGCAGCGTAGGAGGGCACAATGAAAAACTGTTTTTT. Its protein product is CASSVGGHNEKLFF. The variable domain in full, completed from reference TRBV9 and TRBJ1-4, reads DSGVTQTPKHLITATGQRVTLRCSPRSGDLSVYWYQQSLDQGLQFLIQYYNGEERAKGNILERFSAQQFPDLHSELNLSSLELGDSALYFCASSVGGHNEKLFFGSGTQLSVL.

This clone was detected a few times. The CDR3 nucleotides are TGCAGCGTGGGCCTTCGGGACCTAAGGGGCTACACCTTC. This encodes CSVGLRDLRGYTF. This sequence joins TRBV29-1 and TRBJ1-2; TRBD1 might be the D (5 bases). Germline lookup yields CDR1 SQVTM and CDR2 ANQGSEA. The CDR3 covers 13 residues. Deletions cut 6 bases from V and 8 bases from J, with 19 bases between.

The chain employs TRBV18 and TRBJ1-1; 7 bases are shared with TRBD1. This CDR3 region has 15 residues. V shed 2 bases, J shed 3 bases, and the junction held 6 bases outside the gene matches. Per the germline V gene, CDR1 is KGHSH and CDR2 is LQKENI. The CDR3 loop reads CASSPGSGGYTEAFF. The CDR3 DNA reads as TGTGCCAGCTCACCAGGGTCAGGGGGGTACACTGAAGCTTTCTTT.